Listed here are 25 T cell receptor beta chains from one sample, sequenced in a study of T cell repertoires in cytomegalovirus infection. These receptors' targets are unknown. TCRdb re-derived calls from the reads in MiXCR, one entry per CDR3 protein. This table has roughly 570,000 distinct CDR3 sequences, 40% appearing once. The sequencing here drew on cultured PBMCs, taken from culture after CMV antigen stimulation. The receptor source for this set is a human donor in good health (CMV status not recorded). Some clones in this sample may be carry-over from other donors' samples.

The chain combines TRBV5-6 with TRBJ2-7; 8 nucleotides line up with TRBD2. The CDR3 has 15 amino acids. V gave up 4 bases and J gave up 7 bases; unmatched junction bases: 13. Per the germline V gene, CDR1 is SGHDT and CDR2 is YYEEEE. CDR3 DNA sequence: TGTGCCAGCAGCCCCGAACTAGCGGAGCCTGGGGAGCAGTACTTC. Residues: CASSPELAEPGEQYF.

This clonotype was seen more than once but under ten times. J is TRBJ2-5 and V is TRBV2; 10 bases line up with TRBD2. V was clipped by 5 bases and J by 5 bases; unmatched bases: 11. Germline-derived CDR1 and CDR2 are SNHLY and FYNNEI. This CDR3 region has 16 residues. CDR3 DNA sequence: TGTGCCAGCAGTAGGAATAGCGGGAGGTCGGGGGAGACCCAGTACTTC. Translation: CASSRNSGRSGETQYF.

The rearrangement joins TRBV11-2 to TRBJ1-1, with D possibly being TRBD1 (5 bases). The CDR3 sequence is 18 residues long. CDR1 and CDR2 (germline): SGHAT, FQNNGV. V dropped 0 bases and J dropped 4 bases, with 21 bases sitting between them. In DNA, the CDR3 is TGTGCCAGCAGCTTAGATCGGTGGGGGGACCCCCCAAGCACTGAAGCTTTCTTT. Its protein product is CASSLDRWGDPPSTEAFF.

The V gene is TRBV11-2, the J gene TRBJ1-5, with 7 positions matching TRBD1. This CDR3 region has 16 residues. Germline trimming cut 3 bases from V and 4 bases from J; bases unmatched to any gene: 9. Per germline, CDR1 SGHAT and CDR2 FQNNGV. The CDR3 nucleotides are TGTGCCAGCAGCTTCTACAGGGGCACGGGGAATCAGCCCCAGCATTTT. Its translation is CASSFYRGTGNQPQHF.

The V and J genes are TRBV25-1 and TRBJ1-4; 8 bases fit TRBD1. In germline, CDR1 is MGHDK, CDR2 SYGVNS. Trimming removed 5 bases from V and 0 bases from J; junction bases left unmatched: 5. The CDR3 contains 16 residues. The CDR3 DNA sequence: TGTGCCAGCAGTCCGGACAGGGCGGCAACTAATGAAAAACTGTTTTTT. Encoded protein: CASSPDRAATNEKLFF.

This clonotype was detected once. This sequence joins TRBV4-1 and TRBJ1-3; the match to TRBD1 covers 9 bases. This CDR3 comprises 17 residues. Germline assignment: CDR1 MGHRA and CDR2 YSYEKL. The trim removed 4 bases at V and 6 bases at J, leaving 13 bases unmatched. CDR3: CASSLLQGALSKNTIYF. DNA for the CDR3: TGCGCCAGCAGCCTACTACAGGGGGCTCTAAGTAAAAACACCATATATTTT.

V usage is TRBV23-1 and J usage is TRBJ1-1; 7 bases fit TRBD1. TRBV23-1 belongs to the ORF category, with a function that is uncertain. The V gene end was trimmed by 7 bases and the J gene end by 2 bases; junction bases not matched to a gene: 22. This CDR3 spans 19 amino acids. The CDR3 protein is CASIFRTGHSLTVNTEAFF. In DNA, the CDR3 is TGCGCCAGCATCTTTCGGACAGGCCACTCACTTACAGTCAACACTGAAGCTTTCTTT.

This sequence joins TRBV7-2 and TRBJ1-6, with 8 nucleotides matching TRBD1. This CDR3 is built from 16 residues. Germline CDR1 SGHTA, CDR2 FQGNSA. The V segment lost 5 bases and the J segment 3 bases; nucleotides outside the gene matches: 6. CDR3 sequence reads: CASSLGQGYYNSPLHF. In DNA form, the CDR3 reads TGTGCCAGCAGCCTCGGACAGGGCTACTATAATTCACCCCTCCACTTT.

The table lists this clonotype with a few counts. The chain has TRBV4-1 and TRBJ1-4, with D hard to call. The V gene's germline CDR1 is MGHRA and CDR2 YSYEKL. Trimming took off 1 base at V and 10 bases at J, with 22 bases between the two ends. The CDR3 loop spans 17 amino acids. In DNA, the CDR3 is TGCGCCAGCAGCCAAGTTCCAAATGTCGGCATGGTCGGAAAACTGTTTTTT. As protein: CASSQVPNVGMVGKLFF.

The chain links TRBV7-2 to TRBJ2-1; no clear D. CDR3 length equals 16 residues. The V and J ends lost 1 base and 0 bases respectively, with 10 bases between them. Germline CDR1 reads SGHTA; CDR2 reads FQGNSA. The CDR3 reads CASSLGVGDSYNEQFF. For the CDR3, the DNA is TGTGCCAGCAGCTTAGGTGTGGGCGACTCCTACAATGAGCAGTTCTTC.

The J gene is TRBJ2-3, the V gene TRBV7-2; no reliable D call. Germline assignment: CDR1 SGHTA and CDR2 FQGNSA. Trimming took off 1 base at V and 2 bases at J, with 16 bases between the two ends. This CDR3 has 17 amino acids. CDR3 bases: TGTGCCAGCAGCTTAGGGTCTAGTAGAAGCCTCACAGATACGCAGTATTTT. Its protein product is CASSLGSSRSLTDTQYF.

In DNA form, the CDR3 reads TGTGCCAGCAGCCTCCGGCGGGGAATAAGCTCCTACAATGAGCAGTTCTTC. Amino acid sequence: CASSLRRGISSYNEQFF. V and J are TRBV7-6 and TRBJ2-1, with D tentatively TRBD2 (6 bases). Trimming pared 5 bases from V and 0 bases from J, leaving 17 bases between. Per the germline V gene, CDR1 is SGHVS and CDR2 is FNYEAQ. The CDR3 is 17 amino acids.

In its sample, this clonotype was seen once. The chain joins TRBV7-9 to TRBJ2-7; perhaps TRBD1 as D (6 bases). This CDR3 has 15 amino acids. Germline lookup yields CDR1 SEHNR and CDR2 FQNEAQ (reference sequence). V gave up 5 bases and J gave up 3 bases, with 17 bases separating them. CDR3 protein: CASSRRGRGFYEQYF. The CDR3 DNA reads as TGTGCCAGCAGCCGAAGGGGCAGGGGATTCTACGAGCAGTACTTC.

This clonotype was picked up one time. The V and J genes are TRBV7-9 and TRBJ2-2; D perhaps matches TRBD1 (6 bases). Germline V gene data show CDR1 as SEHNR and CDR2 as FQNEAQ (reference sequence). Trimming shortened V by 5 bases and J by 6 bases, and 13 bases separated the two germline ends. The CDR3 sequence is 14 residues long. CDR3 in DNA: TGTGCCAGCAGCCCAGGACAGCTCTCCGGGGAGCTGTTTTTT. Translation: CASSPGQLSGELFF.

In this sample, this clonotype turned up many times. The CDR3 sequence: CASSSQRQGHEQFF. In DNA, the CDR3 is TGTGCCAGCAGCTCCCAGAGACAGGGCCATGAGCAGTTCTTC. This chain joins TRBV7-6 and TRBJ2-1; 7 bases line up with TRBD1. V shed 4 bases, J shed 8 bases, and the junction held 8 bases outside the gene matches. This CDR3 is built from 14 residues. Germline loops: CDR1 SGHVS, CDR2 FNYEAQ.

The chain uses TRBV19 and TRBJ1-2; no clear D. Germline CDR1 is LNHDA and CDR2 is SQIVND (reference sequence). The CDR3 has 12 amino acids. Trimming removed 4 bases at V and 4 bases at J, with 7 bases between. The CDR3 region has the DNA TGTGCCAGTAGTACCCCTCCCTATGGCTACACCTTC. This codes for CASSTPPYGYTF.

The J gene is TRBJ2-3, the V gene TRBV24-1; D perhaps matches TRBD1 (5 bases). This CDR3 is built from 14 residues. V lost 2 bases and J lost 1, with 6 bases in between. The germline V gene has CDR1 KGHDR and CDR2 SFDVKD. CDR3 coding DNA: TGTGCCACCAGTGATTCGACAGGCACAGATACGCAGTATTTT. Its translation is CATSDSTGTDTQYF.

Many counts were recorded for this clonotype. V usage is TRBV7-2 and J usage is TRBJ2-3, with D unresolved. The V gene's germline CDR1 is SGHTA and CDR2 FQGNSA. This CDR3 contains 14 residues. The V end was cut by 3 bases, the J end by 6 bases, with 13 bases between. CDR3 nucleotides: TGTGCCAGCAGCTTTACCCCGGGCGGCGATACGCAGTATTTT. Translated: CASSFTPGGDTQYF.

The V call is TRBV29-1, the J call TRBJ1-2; D is undetermined. Trimming pared 4 bases from V and 7 bases from J, leaving 16 bases between. Germline values: CDR1 SQVTM, CDR2 ANQGSEA. The CDR3 totals 13 residues. The CDR3 protein is CSVGPRGFGGYTF. The DNA for the CDR3 is TGCAGCGTTGGCCCCAGAGGGTTTGGTGGCTACACCTTC.

V usage is TRBV29-1 and J usage is TRBJ1-1; D remains ambiguous. V shed 0 bases and J shed 2 bases, with 10 bases lying between them. The germline V gene has CDR1 SQVTM and CDR2 ANQGSEA. The CDR3 loop spans 14 amino acids. CDR3 region: CSVEDLEGNTEAFF. CDR3 in DNA: TGCAGCGTTGAAGATCTGGAGGGTAACACTGAAGCTTTCTTT.

This clonotype was detected ten times or more. This chain uses TRBV7-2 with TRBJ1-2; 7 bases line up with TRBD1. The trim removed 4 bases at V and 7 bases at J, leaving 9 bases unmatched. Germline CDR1 SGHTA, CDR2 FQGNSA. There are 14 residues in the CDR3. The CDR3 reads CASSSPTGMIGYTF. In nucleotides, the CDR3 is TGTGCCAGCAGCTCCCCGACAGGGATGATTGGCTACACCTTC.

This clonotype was seen only a few times. The CDR3 DNA reads TGTGCCAGCAACGCCTTTGCGGGAGGGCCTCATGAGCAGTTCTTC. As protein: CASNAFAGGPHEQFF. The chain recombines TRBV7-2 with TRBJ2-1; 9 bases agree with TRBD2. The J segment lost 8 bases and the V segment lost 7 bases, leaving 12 bases of the junction unmatched. The V gene's germline CDR1 is SGHTA and CDR2 FQGNSA. The CDR3 is 15 residues long. Combining the CDR3 with reference TRBV7-2 and TRBJ2-1 gives the whole variable domain GAGVSQSPSNKVTEKGKDVELRCDPISGHTALYWYRQSLGQGLEFLIYFQGNSAPDKSGLPSDRFSAERTGGSVSTLTIQRTQQEDSAVYLCASNAFAGGPHEQFFGPGTRLTVL.

V gene TRBV7-8 combines with J gene TRBJ2-7; tentative D call: TRBD1 (6 bases). V was shortened by 2 bases and J by 0 bases, with 14 bases between the two germline ends. Per germline, CDR1 SGHVS and CDR2 FQNEAQ. The CDR3 is made up of 16 amino acids. CDR3 sequence: CASSLRGSLGSYEQYF. The DNA of the CDR3 is TGTGCCAGCAGCTTAAGGGGGTCGCTGGGCTCCTACGAGCAGTACTTC.

A few counts support this clonotype. The chain uses TRBV2 and TRBJ1-4; tentative D call: TRBD1 (5 bases). Germline values: CDR1 SNHLY, CDR2 FYNNEI. The CDR3 has 16 amino acids. V was trimmed by 4 bases and J by 0 bases, leaving 12 bases between them. DNA of the CDR3: TGTGCCAGCAGTGGTGGGACCGCCTCAACTAATGAAAAACTGTTTTTT. This translates into CASSGGTASTNEKLFF.

The chain recombines TRBV4-1 with TRBJ1-2; 7 nucleotides agree with TRBD1. The germline gives CDR1 MGHRA, CDR2 YSYEKL. CDR3 length: 18 residues. V shed 0 bases, J shed 4 bases, and the junction held 14 bases outside the gene matches. CDR3 loop: CASSQDNLRGRIPYGYTF. The DNA of the CDR3 is TGCGCCAGCAGCCAAGATAATCTTAGGGGGCGCATCCCCTATGGCTACACCTTC.